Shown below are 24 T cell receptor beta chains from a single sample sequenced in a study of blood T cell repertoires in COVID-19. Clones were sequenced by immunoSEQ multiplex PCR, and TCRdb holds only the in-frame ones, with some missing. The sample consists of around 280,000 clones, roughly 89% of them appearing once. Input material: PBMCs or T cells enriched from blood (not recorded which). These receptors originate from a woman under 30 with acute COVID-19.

This chain's CDR3 is CASSLERYTQYF. The CDR3 nucleotides read TGTGCCAGCAGTTTGGAGCGCTATACGCAGTATTTT. The V and J genes are TRBV28 and TRBJ2-3; no firm D call. Germline loops: CDR1 MDHEN, CDR2 SYDVKM. This CDR3 contains 12 residues. The V gene lost 3 bases and the J gene lost 7 bases, with 8 bases spanning the gap.

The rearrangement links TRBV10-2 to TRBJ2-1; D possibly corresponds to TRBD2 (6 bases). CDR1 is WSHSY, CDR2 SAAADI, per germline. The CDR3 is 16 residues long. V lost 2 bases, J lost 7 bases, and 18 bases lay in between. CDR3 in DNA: TGCGCCAGCAGTGAGATTACTTCGGGAGTAGAAAATGAGCAGTTCTTC. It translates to CASSEITSGVENEQFF.

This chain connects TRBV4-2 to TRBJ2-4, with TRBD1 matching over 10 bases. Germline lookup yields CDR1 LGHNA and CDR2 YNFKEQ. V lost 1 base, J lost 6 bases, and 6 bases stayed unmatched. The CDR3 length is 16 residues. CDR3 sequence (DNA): TGTGCCAGCAGCCAAGGAGGGACAGGGGCCGCAAACATTCAGTACTTC. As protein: CASSQGGTGAANIQYF.

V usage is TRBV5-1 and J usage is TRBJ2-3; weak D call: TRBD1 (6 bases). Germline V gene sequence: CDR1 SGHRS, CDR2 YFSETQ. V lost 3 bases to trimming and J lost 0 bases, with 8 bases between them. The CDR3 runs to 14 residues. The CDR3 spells CASSSQGSTDTQYF. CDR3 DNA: TGCGCCAGCAGCTCTCAGGGGAGCACAGATACGCAGTATTTT.

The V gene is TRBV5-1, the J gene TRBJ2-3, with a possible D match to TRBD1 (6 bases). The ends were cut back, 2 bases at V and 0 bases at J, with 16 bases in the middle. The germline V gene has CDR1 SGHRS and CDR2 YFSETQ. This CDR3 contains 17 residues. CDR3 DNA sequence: TGCGCCAGCAGCTTTGTGACAGGTTCCGTTAGCACAGATACGCAGTATTTT. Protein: CASSFVTGSVSTDTQYF.

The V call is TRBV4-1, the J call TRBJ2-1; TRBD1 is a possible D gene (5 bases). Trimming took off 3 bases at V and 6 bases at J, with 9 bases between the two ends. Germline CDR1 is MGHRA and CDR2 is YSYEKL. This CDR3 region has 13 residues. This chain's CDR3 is CASSQPDTNEQFF. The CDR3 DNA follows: TGCGCCAGCAGCCAGCCGGACACCAATGAGCAGTTCTTC.

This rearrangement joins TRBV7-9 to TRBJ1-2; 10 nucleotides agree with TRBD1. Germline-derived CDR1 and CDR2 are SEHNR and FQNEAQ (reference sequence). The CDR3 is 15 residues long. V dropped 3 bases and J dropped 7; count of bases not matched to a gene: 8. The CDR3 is CASSFYRDRGGGYTF. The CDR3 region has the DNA TGTGCCAGCAGCTTTTACCGGGACAGGGGAGGTGGCTACACCTTC.

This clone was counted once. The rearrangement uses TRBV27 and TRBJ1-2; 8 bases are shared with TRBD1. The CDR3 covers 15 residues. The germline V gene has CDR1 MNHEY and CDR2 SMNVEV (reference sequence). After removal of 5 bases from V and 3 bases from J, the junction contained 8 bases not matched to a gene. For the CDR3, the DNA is TGTGCCAGCAGTCCCGCCTTGGACAGGGACTATGGCTACACCTTC. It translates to CASSPALDRDYGYTF.

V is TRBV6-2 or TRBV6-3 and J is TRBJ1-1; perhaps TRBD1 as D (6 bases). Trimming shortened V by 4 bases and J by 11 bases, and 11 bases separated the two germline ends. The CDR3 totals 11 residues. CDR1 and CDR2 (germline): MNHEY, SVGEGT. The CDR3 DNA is TGTGCCAGCAGTTTGCGGGGGCTGGCTTTCTTT. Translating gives CASSLRGLAFF.

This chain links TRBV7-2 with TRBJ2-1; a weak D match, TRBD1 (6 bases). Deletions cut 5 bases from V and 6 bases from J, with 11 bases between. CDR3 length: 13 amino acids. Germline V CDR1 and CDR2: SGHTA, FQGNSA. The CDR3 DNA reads TGTGCCAGCAGCGTAATGACAGGCAATGAGCAGTTCTTC. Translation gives CASSVMTGNEQFF.

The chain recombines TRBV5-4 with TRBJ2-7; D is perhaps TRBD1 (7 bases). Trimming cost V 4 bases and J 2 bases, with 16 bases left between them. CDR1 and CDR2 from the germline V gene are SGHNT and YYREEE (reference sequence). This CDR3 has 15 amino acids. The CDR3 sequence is CASSAGQTVTYEQYF. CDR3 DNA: TGTGCCAGCAGCGCGGGACAGACTGTTACCTACGAGCAGTACTTC.

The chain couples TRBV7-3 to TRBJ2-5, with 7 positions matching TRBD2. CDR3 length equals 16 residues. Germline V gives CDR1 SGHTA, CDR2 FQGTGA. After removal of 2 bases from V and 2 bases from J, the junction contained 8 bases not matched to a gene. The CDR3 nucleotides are TGTGCCAGCAGCTTAGGTTCGTCTAGCGGTCAAGAGACCCAGTACTTC. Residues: CASSLGSSSGQETQYF.

In DNA, the CDR3 is TGTGCCAGCAGCCCGGGACAGGGGGGGGGCAATCAGCCCCAGCATTTT. It is translated as CASSPGQGGGNQPQHF. This sequence joins TRBV7-2 and TRBJ1-5; 11 bases map to TRBD1. CDR1 is SGHTA, CDR2 FQGNSA, per germline. The CDR3 has 16 residues. J gave up 2 bases and V 5 bases, and 5 bases lay outside the gene matches.

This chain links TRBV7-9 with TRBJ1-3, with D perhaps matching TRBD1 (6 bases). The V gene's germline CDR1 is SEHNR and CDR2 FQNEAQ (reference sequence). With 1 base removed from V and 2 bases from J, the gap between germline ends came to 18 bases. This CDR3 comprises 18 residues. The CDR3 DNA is TGTGCCAGCAGCTTAGGAGGTACGGGACAACAGGCTGGAAACACCATATATTTT. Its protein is CASSLGGTGQQAGNTIYF.

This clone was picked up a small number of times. CDR3 DNA sequence: TGCGCCAGCAGCGTCGGGACAATTTCTAGCACAGATACGCAGTATTTT. Its translation is CASSVGTISSTDTQYF. This chain uses TRBV5-1 with TRBJ2-3, with D perhaps matching TRBD1 (6 bases). V was cut by 4 bases and J by 0 bases, with 15 bases left in between. This CDR3 comprises 16 residues. The germline CDR1 and CDR2 sequences are SGHRS and YFSETQ.

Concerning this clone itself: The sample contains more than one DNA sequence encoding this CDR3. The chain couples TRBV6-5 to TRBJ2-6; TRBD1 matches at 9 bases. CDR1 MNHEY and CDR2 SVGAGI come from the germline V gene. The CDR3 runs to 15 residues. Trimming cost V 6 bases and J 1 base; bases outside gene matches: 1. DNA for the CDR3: TGTGCCAGCAGGACAGGGGGTTCTGGGGCCAACGTCCTGACTTTC. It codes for CASRTGGSGANVLTF.

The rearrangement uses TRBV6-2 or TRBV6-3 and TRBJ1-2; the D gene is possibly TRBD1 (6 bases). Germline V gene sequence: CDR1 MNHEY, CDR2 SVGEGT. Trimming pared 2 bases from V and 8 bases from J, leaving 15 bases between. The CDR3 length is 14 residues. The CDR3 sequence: CASSYPDRTRGYTF. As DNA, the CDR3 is TGTGCCAGCAGTTACCCCGACAGGACAAGGGGCTACACCTTC.

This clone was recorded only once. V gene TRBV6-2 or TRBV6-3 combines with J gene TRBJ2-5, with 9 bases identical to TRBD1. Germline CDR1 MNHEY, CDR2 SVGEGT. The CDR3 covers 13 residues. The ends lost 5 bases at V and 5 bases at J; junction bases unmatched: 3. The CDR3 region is CASSRDRAETQYF. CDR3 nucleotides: TGTGCCAGCAGTCGGGACAGGGCGGAGACCCAGTACTTC.

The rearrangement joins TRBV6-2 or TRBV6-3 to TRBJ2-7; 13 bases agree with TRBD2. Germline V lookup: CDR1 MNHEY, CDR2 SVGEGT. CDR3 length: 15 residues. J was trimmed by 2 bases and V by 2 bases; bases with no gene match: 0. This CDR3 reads CASSYGLAGAYEQYF. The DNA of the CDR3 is TGTGCCAGCAGTTACGGACTAGCGGGAGCCTACGAGCAGTACTTC.

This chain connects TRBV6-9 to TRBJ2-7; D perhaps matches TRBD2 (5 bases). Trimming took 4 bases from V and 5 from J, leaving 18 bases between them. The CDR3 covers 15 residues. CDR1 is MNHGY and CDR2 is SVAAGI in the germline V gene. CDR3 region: CASSSLDGGGHEQYF. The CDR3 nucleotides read TGTGCCAGCAGTTCCCTGGACGGAGGTGGCCACGAGCAGTACTTC.

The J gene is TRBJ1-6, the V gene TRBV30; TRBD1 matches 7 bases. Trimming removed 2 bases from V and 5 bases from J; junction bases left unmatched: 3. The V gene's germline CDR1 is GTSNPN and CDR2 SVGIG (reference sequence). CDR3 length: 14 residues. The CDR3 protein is CAWSFGQDNSPLHF. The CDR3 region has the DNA TGTGCCTGGAGTTTCGGACAGGATAATTCACCCCTCCACTTT. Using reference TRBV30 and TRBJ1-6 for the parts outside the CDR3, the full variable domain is SQTIHQWPATLVQPVGSPLSLECTVEGTSNPNLYWYRQAAGRGLQLLFYSVGIGQISSEVPQNLSASRPQDRQFILSSKKLLLSDSGFYLCAWSFGQDNSPLHFGNGTRLTVT.

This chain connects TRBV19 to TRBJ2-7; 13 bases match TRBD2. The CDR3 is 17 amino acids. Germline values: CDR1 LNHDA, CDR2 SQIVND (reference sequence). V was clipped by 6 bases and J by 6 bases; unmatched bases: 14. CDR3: CASSDYPGLAGRIEQYF. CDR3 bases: TGTGCCAGTAGCGACTACCCGGGACTAGCGGGAAGGATCGAGCAGTACTTC.

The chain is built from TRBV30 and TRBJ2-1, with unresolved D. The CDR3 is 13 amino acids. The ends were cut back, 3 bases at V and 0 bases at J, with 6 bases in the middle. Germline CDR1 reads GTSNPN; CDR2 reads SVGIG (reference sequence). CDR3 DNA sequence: TGTGCCTGGAGGCGGATCTCCTACAATGAGCAGTTCTTC. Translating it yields CAWRRISYNEQFF.

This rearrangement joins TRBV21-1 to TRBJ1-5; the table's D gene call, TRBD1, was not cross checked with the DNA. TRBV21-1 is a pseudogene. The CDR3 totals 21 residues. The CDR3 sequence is CASSKEGTRSVGTGGNQPQHF. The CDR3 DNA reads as TGTGCCAGCAGCAAAGAGGGGACAAGGAGCGTGGGGACAGGGGGCAATCAGCCCCAGCATTTT.